The rows below give T cell receptor beta chains drawn from one sample of a study of graft-versus-host responses after intestinal transplantation. The table came from immunoSEQ multiplex PCR; TCRdb's copy has only in-frame clones and leaves some out. The table lists 55,000 to 70,000 clones, more than 75% of them singletons. The sequences come from PBMCs, collected roughly 120 days after intestinal transplantation. The receptors come from a human patient who received an intestinal transplant, so some T cells may come from the graft donor. Each CDR3 is given with its conserved first and last residue. Fields, in order: J gene, clone size, D gene, V gene, CDR3 protein, CDR3 DNA. The D gene is left open where the match is weak. A clone size is listed for some rows: how often the clone was seen (once, few, many), or a class if it is expanded.

>TRBJ2-7|NA|NA|TRBV28
CASSSGQNYEQYF
TGTGCCAGCAGTTCTGGACAGAACTACGAGCAGTACTTC
>TRBJ2-7|NA|TRBD2|TRBV6-5
CASSYAASGGHYEQYF
TGTGCCAGCAGTTACGCCGCTAGCGGGGGACACTACGAGCAGTACTTC
>TRBJ1-2|once|NA|TRBV19
CASSINRAADYGYTF
TGTGCCAGTAGTATCAACAGGGCGGCGGACTATGGCTACACCTTC
>TRBJ1-4|NA|TRBD1|TRBV4-1
CASSQDGTGVLNEKLFF
TGCGCCAGCAGCCAAGATGGGACAGGGGTTTTGAATGAAAAACTGTTTTTT
>TRBJ2-1|NA|TRBD1|TRBV28
CASSLLDRGSYNEQFF
TGTGCCAGCAGTTTATTAGACAGGGGATCCTACAATGAGCAGTTCTTC
>TRBJ1-6|NA|NA|TRBV4-1
CASSQITGNSPLHF
TGCGCCAGCAGCCAGATTACAGGGAATTCACCCCTCCACTTT
>TRBJ2-7|NA|TRBD2|TRBV7-9
CASSQSPGLAGVVYYEQYF
TGTGCCAGCAGCCAATCCCCGGGACTAGCGGGAGTAGTTTATTACGAGCAGTACTTC
>TRBJ2-7|NA|TRBD1|TRBV28
CASSRDRGFYEQYF
TGTGCCAGCAGCAGGGACAGGGGGTTTTACGAGCAGTACTTC
>TRBJ2-2|NA|NA|TRBV28
CASRALAGTSNTGELFF
TGTGCCAGCAGAGCTCTAGCTGGGACCTCGAACACCGGGGAGCTGTTTTTT
>TRBJ2-5|NA|NA|TRBV28
CASSLVFAGPGVGGGETQYF
TGTGCCAGCAGTTTAGTTTTCGCCGGTCCGGGAGTGGGAGGAGGAGAGACCCAGTACTTC
>TRBJ2-5|NA|TRBD2|TRBV7-9
CASVDLAGGPETQYF
TGTGCCAGCGTGGATCTAGCGGGGGGGCCCGAGACCCAGTACTTC
>TRBJ2-2|NA|TRBD2|TRBV10-2
CASMGSGSNTGELFF
TGCGCCAGCATGGGTAGCGGGAGTAACACCGGGGAGCTGTTTTTT
>TRBJ2-5|NA|TRBD2|TRBV12-5
CASGPSGGETQYF
TGTGCTAGTGGTCCTAGCGGGGGAGAGACCCAGTACTTC
>TRBJ2-2|few|NA|TRBV10-3
CAIMGQGISTGELFF
TGTGCCATCATGGGTCAGGGGATCAGCACCGGGGAGCTGTTTTTT
>TRBJ2-7|once|TRBD2|TRBV19
CASSPSGSTYEQYF
TGTGCCAGTAGTCCTAGCGGGTCCACCTACGAGCAGTACTTC
>TRBJ1-1|NA|NA|TRBV29-1
CSVRDVNTEAFF
TGCAGCGTGCGGGACGTGAACACTGAAGCTTTCTTT
>TRBJ1-2|NA|TRBD1|TRBV4-1
CASSQDIQGANGYTF
TGCGCCAGCAGCCAAGATATACAGGGGGCGAATGGCTACACCTTC
>TRBJ1-1|NA|NA|TRBV6-6
CASSDPVWGTEAFF
TGTGCCAGCAGTGACCCAGTTTGGGGCACTGAAGCTTTCTTT
>TRBJ2-1|NA|NA|TRBV10-3
CAISALMVDPEQFF
TGTGCCATCAGTGCCCTGATGGTTGATCCTGAGCAGTTCTTC
>TRBJ2-5|NA|TRBD1|TRBV5-5
CASSLGQGFGETQYF
TGTGCCAGCAGCTTGGGACAGGGGTTTGGAGAGACCCAGTACTTC
>TRBJ2-2|NA|NA|TRBV28
CASSLSSVAGELFF
TGTGCCAGCAGTTTATCAAGCGTCGCCGGGGAGCTGTTTTTT
>TRBJ2-1|NA|NA|TRBV6-6
CASTPRALPYNEQFF
TGTGCCAGCACCCCCCGGGCTCTTCCATACAATGAGCAGTTCTTC